The 26 T cell receptor beta chains reported below all come from one sample, sequenced in a study of T cells after yellow fever vaccination. TCRdb used MiXCR to reprocess the 5' RACE reads, holding one entry per CDR3 protein. The table includes about 320,000 distinct CDR3 sequences, around 10% detected once. The starting material was CD4+ T cells sorted from PBMCs, obtained 45 days after the yellow fever booster vaccination. The source of these receptors is a young man who received the YFV17D yellow fever vaccine.

A few counts support this clonotype. V gene TRBV5-1 combines with J gene TRBJ2-3, with D perhaps matching TRBD1 (5 bases). Germline V gene sequence: CDR1 SGHRS, CDR2 YFSETQ. Trimming pared 4 bases from V and 3 bases from J, leaving 12 bases between. This CDR3 contains 14 residues. This CDR3 is CASSRTTGTDTQYF. The DNA of the CDR3 is TGCGCCAGCAGCCGAACCACAGGTACAGATACGCAGTATTTT.

This clonotype was observed many times. The chain joins TRBV20-1 to TRBJ2-5; the D gene is possibly TRBD1 (5 bases). The V end was cut by 2 bases, the J end by 4 bases, with 5 bases between. The CDR3 extends over 11 amino acids. The germline V gene encodes CDR1 DFQATT and CDR2 SNEGSKA (reference sequence). CDR3 DNA sequence: TGCAGTGCTAGACAGGGAGAGACCCAGTACTTC. This encodes CSARQGETQYF.

This clonotype occurred a few times. As DNA, the CDR3 is TGCGCCAGCAGCAGACTCCCTGACAGGGGCTTTGAAAAACTGTTTTTT. Amino acids: CASSRLPDRGFEKLFF. This chain joins TRBV4-1 and TRBJ1-4, with 8 bases that match TRBD1. CDR1 and CDR2 (germline): MGHRA, YSYEKL. There are 16 residues in the CDR3. V dropped 5 bases and J dropped 7; count of bases not matched to a gene: 12.

This clonotype appeared a few times. CDR3: CASSLFTGGAGNTIYF. In DNA, the CDR3 is TGTGCCAGCAGCTTATTCACAGGTGGGGCTGGAAACACCATATATTTT. The chain links TRBV7-2 to TRBJ1-3, with D perhaps TRBD1 (5 bases). Trimming cost V 2 bases and J 2 bases, with 13 bases left between them. This CDR3 is 16 amino acids long. Germline lookup yields CDR1 SGHTA and CDR2 FQGNSA.

This clonotype was counted a few times. This sequence joins TRBV24-1 and TRBJ2-5; D is possibly TRBD2 (5 bases). The CDR3 is made up of 16 amino acids. Per the germline V gene, CDR1 is KGHDR and CDR2 is SFDVKD. The germline V and J ends were trimmed by 3 bases and 5 bases, with 18 bases remaining between them. CDR3 region: CATSDGLLGSFETQYF. In DNA form, the CDR3 reads TGTGCCACCAGTGATGGCCTTCTAGGGAGCTTCGAGACCCAGTACTTC.

There are a few counts of this clonotype. This chain links TRBV5-1 with TRBJ2-5; D perhaps matches TRBD2 (5 bases). V was cut by 0 bases and J by 4 bases, with 13 bases left in between. The CDR3 contains 15 residues. The germline CDR1 and CDR2 sequences are SGHRS and YFSETQ. The CDR3 reads CASSLGPAGGETQYF. The DNA for the CDR3 is TGCGCCAGCAGCTTGGGACCGGCAGGAGGAGAGACCCAGTACTTC.

The chain carries TRBV28 and TRBJ1-1, with 7 bases that match TRBD1. V shed 4 bases, J shed 11 bases, and the junction held 4 bases outside the gene matches. CDR1 MDHEN and CDR2 SYDVKM come from the germline V gene. CDR3 length: 11 amino acids. Here the CDR3 DNA reads TGTGCCAGCAGTTCGAACAGGGGTGCTTTCTTT. Translating it yields CASSSNRGAFF.

This clonotype was counted many times. The rearrangement uses TRBV19 and TRBJ2-7; D is unresolved. This CDR3 region has 15 residues. Trimming stripped 2 bases from V and 6 bases from J, with 17 bases between. CDR1 LNHDA and CDR2 SQIVND come from the germline V gene (reference sequence). CDR3 DNA sequence: TGTGCCAGTAGTATACCCAGGCCGCTAAAGTGCGAGCAGTACGTC. Amino acids: CASSIPRPLKCEQYV.

The V and J genes are TRBV24-1 and TRBJ1-1, with 9 bases identical to TRBD1. The germline V gene encodes CDR1 KGHDR and CDR2 SFDVKD. V lost 2 bases, J lost 7 bases, and 4 bases stayed unmatched. CDR3 length: 14 residues. CDR3 protein: CATSDSQGADEAFF. In DNA form, the CDR3 reads TGTGCCACCAGTGATTCACAGGGGGCGGATGAAGCTTTCTTT.

This clonotype was observed a few times. The chain uses TRBV7-2 and TRBJ1-6; D is ambiguous. The V end lost 5 bases, the J end lost 5 bases, and 13 bases lay between the germline ends. CDR1 is SGHTA and CDR2 is FQGNSA in the germline V gene. The CDR3 is 15 residues long. CDR3 bases: TGTGCCAGCAGCCTAAGGAGAACAGATAATTCACCCCTCCACTTT. It specifies CASSLRRTDNSPLHF. The variable domain in full, with the rest retrieved from reference TRBV7-2 and TRBJ1-6, is GAGVSQSPSNKVTEKGKDVELRCDPISGHTALYWYRQSLGQGLEFLIYFQGNSAPDKSGLPSDRFSAERTGGSVSTLTIQRTQQEDSAVYLCASSLRRTDNSPLHFGNGTRLTVT.

The CDR3 region is CASSSPWEGRNEQFF. The CDR3 DNA follows: TGTGCCAGCAGTTCCCCGTGGGAGGGGCGCAATGAGCAGTTCTTC. The V call is TRBV6-5, the J call TRBJ2-1; 7 nucleotides match TRBD2. Germline assignment: CDR1 MNHEY and CDR2 SVGAGI. This CDR3 comprises 15 residues. V was clipped by 4 bases and J by 6 bases; unmatched bases: 9.

The V gene is TRBV10-3, the J gene TRBJ2-1, with D perhaps matching TRBD2 (7 bases). The germline CDR1 and CDR2 sequences are ENHRY and SYGVKD. The CDR3 has 14 residues. Trimming left V 5 bases short and J 4 bases short, with 12 bases between. The CDR3 loop is CAISKGGGYNEQFF. The CDR3 DNA reads TGTGCCATCAGTAAAGGGGGGGGGTACAATGAGCAGTTCTTC.

This clonotype turned up a few times. For the CDR3, the DNA is TGCGCCAGCAGCCTAACGAGCGGGGGCACCACAGATACGCAGTATTTT. Residues: CASSLTSGGTTDTQYF. The chain links TRBV4-3 to TRBJ2-3; 8 nucleotides match TRBD2. The V segment lost 4 bases and the J segment 2 bases; nucleotides outside the gene matches: 8. The germline gives CDR1 LGHNA, CDR2 YSLEER. CDR3 length: 16 residues.

The V gene is TRBV20-1, the J gene TRBJ2-5; no firm D call. The germline CDR1 and CDR2 sequences are DFQATT and SNEGSKA (reference sequence). The CDR3 has 14 residues. V was pared by 3 bases and J by 2 bases, with 13 bases between. The CDR3 here is CSARDRREQETQYF. Here the CDR3 DNA reads TGCAGTGCTAGGGATCGACGAGAACAAGAGACCCAGTACTTC.

This chain uses TRBV10-3 with TRBJ2-1, with unresolved D. This CDR3 is 14 amino acids long. The germline CDR1 and CDR2 sequences are ENHRY and SYGVKD. Trimming left V 2 bases short and J 6 bases short, with 11 bases between. The CDR3 coding sequence is TGTGCCATCAGTGAGGAGGCTGTTCTCAATGAGCAGTTCTTC. Translation: CAISEEAVLNEQFF.

The V and J genes are TRBV5-1 and TRBJ2-5; 8 bases line up with TRBD2. This CDR3 is 15 amino acids long. The germline V gene has CDR1 SGHRS and CDR2 YFSETQ. Losses at the gene ends were 3 bases for V and 0 bases for J; bases not matched to a gene: 4. As DNA, the CDR3 is TGCGCCAGCAGCTGGAAGCGGGGGCACCAAGAGACCCAGTACTTC. It yields the protein CASSWKRGHQETQYF.

The V and J genes are TRBV6-5 and TRBJ1-1; D unclear. Germline V gene data show CDR1 as MNHEY and CDR2 as SVGAGI. V was pared by 5 bases and J by 5 bases, with 27 bases between. This CDR3 is built from 18 residues. CDR3 residues: CASSPAGFRWRRDTEAFF. The CDR3 DNA reads TGTGCCAGCAGTCCCGCCGGGTTCAGGTGGAGGAGGGATACTGAAGCTTTCTTT.

A word on this clonotype: The CDR3 does not end in the conserved phenylalanine or tryptophan, so this is likely a read error. The limits of the CDR3 on the DNA are not certain, so only TCRdb's listed CDR3 is given. This rearrangement joins TRBV6-5 to TRBJ1-5. 9 amino acids form the CDR3, both terminal residues included. The germline CDR1 and CDR2 sequences are MNHEY and SVGAGI. The CDR3 loop reads CASSPMDAD.

The chain recombines TRBV9 with TRBJ1-6, with TRBD1 as a possible D gene (5 bases). The germline V gene encodes CDR1 SGDLS and CDR2 YYNGEE. V gave up 3 bases and J gave up 10 bases, with 14 bases separating them. The CDR3 is 14 residues long. The CDR3 coding sequence is TGTGCCAGCAGCGCAGGGACTGTGGGATCACCCCTCCACTTT. It encodes CASSAGTVGSPLHF.

CDR3 region: CASSYGSVRDGKLFF. Here the CDR3 DNA reads TGTGCCAGCAGCTACGGGTCGGTAAGGGACGGAAAACTGTTTTTT. This chain connects TRBV7-2 to TRBJ1-4; D may be TRBD1 (5 bases). The CDR3 length is 15 residues. Germline CDR1 and CDR2: SGHTA and FQGNSA. V lost 4 bases, J lost 10 bases, and 19 bases lay in between.

V is TRBV19 and J is TRBJ2-1; D is unresolved. V was cut by 10 bases and J by 6 bases, with 19 bases left in between. The germline V gene encodes CDR1 LNHDA and CDR2 SQIVND (reference sequence). The length of the CDR3 is 14 residues. The CDR3 nucleotides are TGTGCCACCCTCCTCGGGCCCGGCACCAATGAGCAGTTCTTC. Its translation is CATLLGPGTNEQFF.

This clonotype was detected many times. The rearrangement links TRBV7-2 to TRBJ2-5; no clear D. The CDR3 has 14 residues. Germline loops: CDR1 SGHTA, CDR2 FQGNSA. V was cut by 4 bases and J by 1 base, with 10 bases left in between. The CDR3, as DNA: TGTGCCAGCAGCTACCTCACACGCCAAGAGACCCAGTACTTC. Translated: CASSYLTRQETQYF.

CDR3 protein: CASSSYRGLKTGNTIYF. CDR3 nucleotides: TGTGCCAGCAGCTCCTACAGGGGACTCAAAACTGGAAACACCATATATTTT. The rearrangement links TRBV11-2 to TRBJ1-3; 7 bases match TRBD1. The germline V gene has CDR1 SGHAT and CDR2 FQNNGV. The CDR3 runs to 17 residues. Losses at the gene ends were 4 bases for V and 2 bases for J; bases not matched to a gene: 11.

In its sample, this clonotype was seen many times. This chain links TRBV24-1 with TRBJ2-2; TRBD2 aligns across 12 bases. V shed 7 bases, J shed 6 bases, and the junction held 5 bases outside the gene matches. Germline V CDR1 and CDR2: KGHDR, SFDVKD. This CDR3 comprises 15 residues. The CDR3 DNA follows: TGTGCCACCAGCCCTAGCGGGGGGGCTGCCGGGGAGCTGTTTTTT. It codes for CATSPSGGAAGELFF.

The V and J genes are TRBV5-5 and TRBJ1-1; weak D call: TRBD1 (5 bases). CDR1 and CDR2 (germline): SGHKS, YYEKEE (reference sequence). Trimming shortened V by 4 bases and J by 11 bases, and 15 bases separated the two germline ends. The CDR3 loop spans 12 amino acids. CDR3 amino acids: CASSVEQESAFF. CDR3 DNA: TGTGCCAGCAGCGTTGAACAGGAATCCGCTTTCTTT.

The V gene is TRBV7-9, the J gene TRBJ1-2, with D possibly TRBD1 on 6 matching bases. The germline CDR1 and CDR2 sequences are SEHNR and FQNEAQ (reference sequence). V lost 11 bases, J lost 6 bases, and 16 bases lay in between. CDR3 length equals 12 residues. CDR3: CAGRTEKNGYTF. The CDR3 DNA follows: TGTGCCGGGCGGACAGAGAAGAATGGCTACACCTTC.